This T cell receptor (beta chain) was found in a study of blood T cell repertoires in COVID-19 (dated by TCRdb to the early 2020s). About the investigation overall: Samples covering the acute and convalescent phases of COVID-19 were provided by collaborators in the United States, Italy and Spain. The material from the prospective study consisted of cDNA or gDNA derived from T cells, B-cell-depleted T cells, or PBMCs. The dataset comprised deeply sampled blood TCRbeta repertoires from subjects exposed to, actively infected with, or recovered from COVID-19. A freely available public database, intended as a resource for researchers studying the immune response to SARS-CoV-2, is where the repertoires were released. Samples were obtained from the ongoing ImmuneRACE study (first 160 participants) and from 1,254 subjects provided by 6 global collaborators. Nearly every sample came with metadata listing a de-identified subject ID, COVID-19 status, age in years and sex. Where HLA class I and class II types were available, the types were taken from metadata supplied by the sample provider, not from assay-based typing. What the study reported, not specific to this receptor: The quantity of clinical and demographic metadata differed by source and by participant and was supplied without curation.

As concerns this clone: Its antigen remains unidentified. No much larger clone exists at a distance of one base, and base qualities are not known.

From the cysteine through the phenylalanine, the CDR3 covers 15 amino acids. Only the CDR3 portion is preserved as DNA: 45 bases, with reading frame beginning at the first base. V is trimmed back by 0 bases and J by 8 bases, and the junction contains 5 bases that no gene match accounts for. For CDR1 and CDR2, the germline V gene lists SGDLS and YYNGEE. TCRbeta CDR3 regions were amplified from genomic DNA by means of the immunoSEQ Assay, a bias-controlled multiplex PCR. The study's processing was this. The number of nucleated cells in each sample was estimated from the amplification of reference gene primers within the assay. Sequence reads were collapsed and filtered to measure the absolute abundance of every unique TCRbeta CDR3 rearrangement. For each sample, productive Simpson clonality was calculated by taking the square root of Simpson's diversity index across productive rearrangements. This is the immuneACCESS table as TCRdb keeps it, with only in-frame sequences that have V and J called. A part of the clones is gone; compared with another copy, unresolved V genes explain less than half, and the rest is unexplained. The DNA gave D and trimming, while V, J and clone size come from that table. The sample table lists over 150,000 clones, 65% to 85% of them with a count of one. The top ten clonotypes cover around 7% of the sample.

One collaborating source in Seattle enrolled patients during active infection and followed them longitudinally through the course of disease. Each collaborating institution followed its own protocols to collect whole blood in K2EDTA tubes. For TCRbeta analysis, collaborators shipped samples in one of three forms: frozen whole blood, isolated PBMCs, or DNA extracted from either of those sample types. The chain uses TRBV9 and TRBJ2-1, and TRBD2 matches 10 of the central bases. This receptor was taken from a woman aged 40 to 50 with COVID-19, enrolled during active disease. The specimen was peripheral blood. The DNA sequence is TGTGCCAGCAGCGTAGGGCCTAGCGGGAGTGATGAGCAGTTCTTC. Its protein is CASSVGPSGSDEQFF. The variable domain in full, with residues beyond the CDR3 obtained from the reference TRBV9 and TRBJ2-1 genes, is DSGVTQTPKHLITATGQRVTLRCSPRSGDLSVYWYQQSLDQGLQFLIQYYNGEERAKGNILERFSAQQFPDLHSELNLSSLELGDSALYFCASSVGPSGSDEQFFGPGTRLTVL.